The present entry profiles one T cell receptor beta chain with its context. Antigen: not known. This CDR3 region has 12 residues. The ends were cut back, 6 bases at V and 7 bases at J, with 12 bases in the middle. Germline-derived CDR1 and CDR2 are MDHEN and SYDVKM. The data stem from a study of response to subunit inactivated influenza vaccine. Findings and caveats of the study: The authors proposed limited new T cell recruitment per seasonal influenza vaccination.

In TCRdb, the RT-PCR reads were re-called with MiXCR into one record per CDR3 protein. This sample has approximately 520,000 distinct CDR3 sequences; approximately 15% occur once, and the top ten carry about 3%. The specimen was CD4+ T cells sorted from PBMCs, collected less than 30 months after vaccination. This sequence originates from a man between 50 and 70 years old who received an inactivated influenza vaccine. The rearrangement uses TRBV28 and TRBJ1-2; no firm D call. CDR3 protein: CASRTVKGGYTF. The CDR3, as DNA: TGTGCCAGCAGGACCGTCAAGGGTGGCTACACCTTC.